The T cell receptor beta chain under discussion was sequenced for a study of OX40 agonist ivuxolimab in advanced cancers. About the full investigation: The costimulatory receptor OX40 (CD134) was targeted by ivuxolimab, a fully human IgG2 agonistic monoclonal antibody. Intravenous ivuxolimab was administered to patients every 2 weeks at six dose levels: 0.01, 0.1, 0.3, 1.5, 3 and 10 mg/kg. Of the roughly 51 dose-escalation patients, hepatocellular carcinoma was present in about 20, melanoma in about 15, renal cell carcinoma in 9 and head and neck cancer in 9. In the dose-escalation cohort, about four fifths of patients were male, and the mean age was approximately 60 years with a range of about 20 to 80. Patients were allowed to have had prior anti-PD-1, anti-PD-L1 or anti-CTLA-4 therapy, and 30% to 40% of the dose-escalation patients had previously received checkpoint inhibitors. Partial responses occurred in three dose-escalation patients: two with cutaneous melanoma and one with hepatocellular carcinoma. Peripheral TCRbeta sequencing aimed to test whether ivuxolimab altered TCR sequence diversity and caused clonal T-cell expansion. The paper reports the monotherapy dose-escalation portion (N of about 56 patients) of the phase I ivuxolimab trial.

The CDR3 goes from the cysteine to the phenylalanine over 13 residues. The sequence is cut down to CDR3 DNA, 39 bases in frame from base 1. Per the germline V gene (reference sequence), SGHAT is the CDR1 and FQDESV is the CDR2. Relative to germline, V is missing 5 bases and J is missing 4 bases, with 1 base of the junction outside any gene match. The trial excluded patients who had a history of autoimmune disease or were on systemic immunosuppression. Peripheral blood for TCR sequencing was collected from all dose cohorts at baseline, on cycle 4 day 1, and on cycle 7 day 1. Samples came from an open-label, multicenter, first-in-human phase I dose-escalation trial of ivuxolimab. Adults with locally advanced or metastatic melanoma, renal cell, hepatocellular, or head and neck squamous cell carcinoma were enrolled in the trial. Before TCR sequencing, CD4+ T cells and CD8+ T cells were sorted from peripheral blood as separate populations.

What the study reported, not specific to this receptor: In the 0.1-3.0 mg/kg groups, partial responders were among the patients with the lowest normalized peripheral clonal expansion, particularly in CD8+ T cells. Low levels of normalized T-cell clonal expansion were also seen in some patients who did not respond. At doses from 0.1 to 3.0 mg/kg, clonal expansion was seen in both CD4+ and CD8+ blood T cells between baseline and week 6. After ivuxolimab, CD8+ T cells had more expanded clones than CD4+ T cells on average. The antigen specificity of the clonally expanded peripheral T cells was not determined.

As to this clone: There is no known antigen for this receptor. The record has no base qualities; no much larger clone is one base away.

Genomic DNA was isolated from the sorted cells so that the TCRbeta CDR3 region could be sequenced. The immunoSEQ Assay was used to sequence the TCRbeta CDR3 regions. Not all clones reach the TCRdb copy of this immuneACCESS table, which keeps in-frame sequences only. Checked studies attribute under half of the gap to unresolved V genes and leave the rest unexplained. The sample table lists 75,000 to 95,000 clones, around 92% of them with a count of one. The top ten clones comprise approximately 0.48% of the sample. The sequence is built from TRBV11-1 and TRBJ2-5; TRBD1 lines up with 10 middle nucleotides. Sample: CD4+ or CD8+ T cells sorted from blood, taken in a trial of the OX40 agonist ivuxolimab. The sequence was collected from an adult with an advanced solid tumor such as melanoma, head and neck, liver or kidney cancer. The DNA is as follows: TGTGCCAGCAGCCGGGACAGGGGAGAGACCCAGTACTTC. Its amino acids are CASSRDRGETQYF.